This is a list of T cell receptor beta chains from one sample in a study of blood T cell repertoires in COVID-19. Generated by immunoSEQ multiplex PCR, the TCRdb table keeps only in-frame clones and is missing some. The repertoire holds about 170,000 clones, 84% seen once, with about 12% in the top ten. Sequenced: PBMCs or T cells enriched from blood (not recorded which). The source is a man aged 45-65 years who had recovered from COVID-19. Each CDR3 is given with its conserved first and last residue. A D gene is named only where the DNA matches it firmly. Size tells how often a clone was seen (once, few, many) or the class of an expanded clone, and some rows leave it out.

TGTGCCAGCAGATTACAGGGGGAGAGCGGGGAGCTGTTTTTT,CASRLQGESGELFF,NA,TRBD1,TRBV11-2,TRBJ2-2
TGTGCCAGCAGCCAGGGTACAGGGCCGTACGAGCAGTACTTC,CASSQGTGPYEQYF,NA,NA,TRBV3-1/TRBV3-2,TRBJ2-7
TGTGCCATCAGTGGTCGGGCAGGGCAGGAAAAACTGTTTTTT,CAISGRAGQEKLFF,NA,NA,TRBV10-3,TRBJ1-4
TGCGCCAGCAGCCAAACACAGGGTACGACCACTGAAGCTTTCTTT,CASSQTQGTTTEAFF,NA,NA,TRBV5-1,TRBJ1-1
TGTGCCAGCAGCGCAAACACCGGGACAGGGGGCGCTGGGGCCAACGTCCTGACTTTC,CASSANTGTGGAGANVLTF,NA,TRBD1,TRBV7-9,TRBJ2-6
TGTGCCAGCAGCTTAGGTACAGCGAACGACTATGGTGGCTACACCTTC,CASSLGTANDYGGYTF,NA,NA,TRBV7-2,TRBJ1-2
TGTGCCAGCTACAGAGGGACAGCGGCCGAAGGGGCTTTCTTT,CASYRGTAAEGAFF,NA,TRBD1,TRBV18,TRBJ1-1
TGTGCCAGCAACGGGGGGACCTACAATGAGCAGTTCTTC,CASNGGTYNEQFF,NA,TRBD2,TRBV7-9,TRBJ2-1
TGCGCCAGCAGCCACTGGACAAACAATTACAATGAGCAGTTCTTC,CASSHWTNNYNEQFF,NA,NA,TRBV4-3,TRBJ2-1
TGTGCCAGCAGCCGAGGGACAGGACCGACAGATACGCAGTATTTT,CASSRGTGPTDTQYF,NA,TRBD1,TRBV11-2,TRBJ2-3
TGTGCCAGTAGTCCGGGACAGGGTCCCTACGAGCAGTACTTC,CASSPGQGPYEQYF,NA,TRBD1,TRBV19,TRBJ2-7
TGTGCCAGCAGCCGGCTCACGGGAGGCGAGCAGTACTTC,CASSRLTGGEQYF,NA,TRBD2,TRBV3-1/TRBV3-2,TRBJ2-7
TGCGCCAGCAGCTTCACACTAGCGGGGGGAACTGCAACAGATACGCAGTATTTT,CASSFTLAGGTATDTQYF,once,TRBD2,TRBV5-1,TRBJ2-3
TGCGCCAGCACTATTAGCGGGGGGGCCGGAGAGACCCAGTACTTC,CASTISGGAGETQYF,NA,TRBD2,TRBV10-2,TRBJ2-5
TGTGCCAGCAGCCCCAGAACAGGGGGCAACGAAAAACTGTTTTTT,CASSPRTGGNEKLFF,NA,TRBD1,TRBV3-1/TRBV3-2,TRBJ1-4
TGTGCCAGCAGCTGGGGACAGGGGAGGACCGGGGAGCTGTTTTTT,CASSWGQGRTGELFF,NA,TRBD1,TRBV5-8,TRBJ2-2
TGTGCCAGCAGTTTATGGGAAGGGGGTGTCGATACGCAGTATTTT,CASSLWEGGVDTQYF,NA,NA,TRBV28,TRBJ2-3
TGTGCCAGCAGCTCACGGACAGGGGCGAACACCGGGGAGCTGTTTTTT,CASSSRTGANTGELFF,NA,TRBD1,TRBV5-4,TRBJ2-2
TGTGCCACCCAGCTTGGGAGGGGCATCTCCTACGAGCAGTACTTC,CATQLGRGISYEQYF,NA,TRBD2,TRBV5-4,TRBJ2-7
TGTGCCAGCAGTGGGCCCGCAGGGAAGAATTCACCCCTCCACTTT,CASSGPAGKNSPLHF,NA,NA,TRBV2,TRBJ1-6
TGTGCCAGCAGTTACTCCGGCGGAACCGGGGATACGCAGTATTTT,CASSYSGGTGDTQYF,NA,NA,TRBV6-2/TRBV6-3,TRBJ2-3
TGTGCCAGCAGTTTACGTTATAAATTTGGGGGGGGATCCTACAATGAGCAGTTCTTC,CASSLRYKFGGGSYNEQFF,few,TRBD2,TRBV27,TRBJ2-1
TGTGCCAGCAGCCCGGGACCTTTATCGGGGGATGAGCAGTTCTTC,CASSPGPLSGDEQFF,NA,NA,TRBV5-4,TRBJ2-1
TGTGCCAGCAGCCGACAAAGCACTAACTATGGCTACACCTTC,CASSRQSTNYGYTF,NA,NA,TRBV3-1/TRBV3-2,TRBJ1-2
TGTGCCAGCAGCCCAGAGGGGAGGTACAATGAGCAGTTCTTC,CASSPEGRYNEQFF,NA,NA,TRBV11-2,TRBJ2-1
TGTGCCAGCAGCGGGCTTAAGGGGCAGGAAGGCTACACCTTC,CASSGLKGQEGYTF,NA,NA,TRBV28,TRBJ1-2
TGCGCCAGCACGCAGCGGGGTGGGTACCAAGAGACCCAGTACTTC,CASTQRGGYQETQYF,NA,TRBD2,TRBV5-1,TRBJ2-5
TGTGCCAGCAGTTTACGGGGGGCTAGTGGCTACACCTTC,CASSLRGASGYTF,few,NA,TRBV12-3/TRBV12-4,TRBJ1-2
TGTGCCAGCTCACTCGGACAGTACGAGCAGTACTTC,CASSLGQYEQYF,NA,NA,TRBV18,TRBJ2-7
TGTGCCAGCAGTTACTCGAGTAGCGGGGGGGGAGAGACCCAGTACTTC,CASSYSSSGGGETQYF,NA,TRBD2,TRBV6-5,TRBJ2-5
TGTGCCAGCACCCCTGGGGGGGTCGTGAACACTGAAGCTTTCTTT,CASTPGGVVNTEAFF,once,NA,TRBV6-2/TRBV6-3,TRBJ1-1
TGTGCCAGCAGCCCACTTACGAACACTGAAGCTTTCTTT,CASSPLTNTEAFF,NA,NA,TRBV14,TRBJ1-1
TGTGCCAGTAGTGATCCCTTGGCCTCAAGCTCCTATAATTCACCCCTCCACTTT,CASSDPLASSSYNSPLHF,NA,NA,TRBV19,TRBJ1-6
TGTGCCAGCAGCTTCCGGCCGCAGGGGTATAATTCACCCCTCCACTTT,CASSFRPQGYNSPLHF,NA,NA,TRBV13,TRBJ1-6
TGTGCCAGCAGCCTACAGGGGGCGTCTGTGAACACTGAAGCTTTCTTT,CASSLQGASVNTEAFF,NA,TRBD1,TRBV27,TRBJ1-1
TGTGCCAGCAGCTACTTAGGGACAGGGAGGGGAGATGGCTACACCTTC,CASSYLGTGRGDGYTF,once,TRBD1,TRBV7-9,TRBJ1-2
TGCGCCAGCACCAGGGGGCGCAGAACTGAAGCTTTCTTT,CASTRGRRTEAFF,few,TRBD1,TRBV10-2,TRBJ1-1
TGTGCCAGCAGCCCCAGGGGAGGGGGGGCTAGCGCCTTC,CASSPRGGGASAF,once,NA,TRBV3-1/TRBV3-2,TRBJ1-2
TGTGCCAGCAGCACAGGGACACCTACTAACTATGGCTACACCTTC,CASSTGTPTNYGYTF,NA,NA,TRBV4-2,TRBJ1-2
TGTGCCAGCAGTCGGGGACAGGGGGTAGAAGGCTACACCTTC,CASSRGQGVEGYTF,NA,TRBD1,TRBV2,TRBJ1-2
TGTGCCAGTGAACTGTGGGGGGCTGGAAACACCATATATTTT,CASELWGAGNTIYF,NA,NA,TRBV11-2,TRBJ1-3